A single sample is the source of the 25 T cell receptor beta chains below, sequenced in a study of identical twins' blood T cells. TCRdb ran MiXCR on the 5' RACE reads and lists one entry per CDR3 protein. The sample carries fewer than 450,000 distinct CDR3 sequences, approximately 30% recorded once. The sample was PBMCs. The source of these receptors is a woman aged 18 to 49 in good health.

V is TRBV7-9 and J is TRBJ1-2; TRBD1 is a possible D gene (5 bases). V lost 4 bases to trimming and J lost 5 bases, with 17 bases between them. Germline V CDR1 and CDR2: SEHNR, FQNEAQ (reference sequence). CDR3 length: 15 amino acids. DNA for the CDR3: TGTGCCAGCAGCTGGGGTCCCGACAGAACATATGGCTACACCTTC. Translating gives CASSWGPDRTYGYTF.

This clonotype came up many times. V gene TRBV20-1 combines with J gene TRBJ1-1; D remains unclear. V lost 1 base and J lost 1, with 10 bases in between. Germline V gives CDR1 DFQATT, CDR2 SNEGSKA (reference sequence). The CDR3 contains 14 residues. The CDR3 protein is CSARGGAENTEAFF. DNA for the CDR3: TGCAGTGCTAGAGGGGGAGCAGAGAACACTGAAGCTTTCTTT.

This clonotype was seen at least ten times. One end of the junction fails to match germline, which may point to a read error. This sequence joins TRBV6-4 and TRBJ1-1, with D unresolved. Germline V gene data show CDR1 as MRHNA and CDR2 as SNTAGT. The CDR3 has 12 residues. The CDR3 DNA reads as TGTGCCAGCAGTGACCATCCGGGCCGGAGGATCTTT. Encoded protein: CASSDHPGRRIF.

This clonotype was detected only a few times. The chain recombines TRBV5-5 with TRBJ1-1, with 8 bases aligning to TRBD1. V shed 4 bases, J shed 3 bases, and the junction held 14 bases outside the gene matches. This CDR3 is 17 amino acids long. Looked up from germline, CDR1 is SGHKS and CDR2 is YYEKEE (reference sequence). CDR3 nucleotide sequence: TGTGCCAGCAGCGTAACCTCGACAGGGGAAAGGGACACTGAAGCTTTCTTT. This gives the protein CASSVTSTGERDTEAFF.

A word on this clonotype: A much larger clone is a single base away; this may be a read error. The CDR3 is CASSVGVQETQHF. As DNA, the CDR3 is TGCGCCAGCAGCGTCGGAGTCCAAGAGACCCAGCACTTC. V and J are TRBV5-1 and TRBJ2-5; D unresolved. CDR3 size: 13 residues. The germline CDR1 and CDR2 sequences are SGHRS and YFSETQ.

The V call is TRBV5-8, the J call TRBJ2-2; unclear D gene. V was trimmed by 0 bases and J by 1 base, leaving 10 bases between them. This CDR3 is built from 16 residues. Germline V gene lookup returns CDR1 SGHTS and CDR2 YDEGEE. Here the CDR3 DNA reads TGTGCCAGCAGCTTGGGTCCGGGTGAGAACACCGGGGAGCTGTTTTTT. Translation gives CASSLGPGENTGELFF. The entire variable domain, with the rest obtained from reference TRBV5-8 and TRBJ2-2, is as follows: EAGVTQSPTHLIKTRGQQATLRCSPISGHTSVYWYQQALGLGLQFLLWYDEGEERNRGNFPPRFSGRQFPNYSSELNVNALELEDSALYLCASSLGPGENTGELFFGEGSRLTVL.

The gene calls are TRBV5-1 and TRBJ1-5, with a weak D call TRBD1 (6 bases). Trimming removed 2 bases at V and 3 bases at J, with 9 bases between. Germline CDR1 and CDR2: SGHRS and YFSETQ. This CDR3 spans 14 amino acids. The CDR3 loop reads CASSFGGHNQPQHF. In DNA, the CDR3 is TGCGCCAGCAGCTTCGGGGGCCACAATCAGCCCCAGCATTTT.

This clonotype was seen a few times. The rearrangement links TRBV4-3 to TRBJ2-3; 12 bases are a match to TRBD2. V dropped 0 bases and J dropped 3; count of bases not matched to a gene: 4. This CDR3 is 17 amino acids long. Per germline, CDR1 LGHNA and CDR2 YSLEER. DNA for the CDR3: TGCGCCAGCAGCCAAGATTCCACTAGCGGGAGGACAGATACGCAGTATTTT. It is translated as CASSQDSTSGRTDTQYF.

This clonotype was observed a few times. The CDR3 DNA sequence: TGCAGTGCTAGAGATCCAGGGGGCGGCCTGAACACTGAAGCTTTCTTT. Protein sequence: CSARDPGGGLNTEAFF. The chain couples TRBV20-1 to TRBJ1-1, with 8 bases identical to TRBD1. The V gene's germline CDR1 is DFQATT and CDR2 SNEGSKA (reference sequence). V shed 0 bases and J 0 bases; nucleotides not matched to a gene: 6. The CDR3 loop spans 16 amino acids.

Only one count was recorded for this clonotype. The chain recombines TRBV11-2 with TRBJ1-5, with TRBD1 matching over 9 bases. The germline V gene encodes CDR1 SGHAT and CDR2 FQNNGV. The CDR3 contains 15 residues. The junction had 6 bases not matched to a gene; V was cut back by 6 bases and J by 3 bases. The CDR3 protein is CASRSGTGLNQPQHF. For the CDR3, the DNA is TGTGCCAGCAGATCCGGGACAGGGCTCAATCAGCCCCAGCATTTT. Full variable domain (remainder filled in from reference TRBV11-2 and TRBJ1-5): EAGVAQSPRYKIIEKRQSVAFWCNPISGHATLYWYQQILGQGPKLLIQFQNNGVVDDSQLPKDRFSAERLKGVDSTLKIQPAKLEDSAVYLCASRSGTGLNQPQHFGDGTRLSIL.

The genes are TRBV5-1 and TRBJ1-1; D is undetermined. The CDR3 length is 14 residues. Trimming removed 0 bases from V and 0 bases from J, with 6 bases in between. Germline values: CDR1 SGHRS, CDR2 YFSETQ. This CDR3 reads CASSLAQMNTEAFF. CDR3 in DNA: TGCGCCAGCAGCTTGGCACAGATGAACACTGAAGCTTTCTTT.

This clonotype was seen more than once but under ten times. The chain uses TRBV5-1 and TRBJ1-1; D gene uncertain. Trimming removed 3 bases at V and 5 bases at J, with 14 bases between. In germline, CDR1 is SGHRS, CDR2 YFSETQ. The CDR3 is 14 residues long. The CDR3 coding sequence is TGCGCCAGCAGCTATTATCTTAGAGAGACTGAAGCTTTCTTT. This translates into CASSYYLRETEAFF.

A few counts support this clonotype. The chain combines TRBV20-1 with TRBJ2-1; 8 bases agree with TRBD2. The CDR3 has 14 residues. The germline gives CDR1 DFQATT, CDR2 SNEGSKA (reference sequence). The trim removed 6 bases at V and 0 bases at J, leaving 4 bases unmatched. CDR3 nucleotide sequence: TGCAGTGCCCTTGGGACTAGCTCCTACAATGAGCAGTTCTTC. This sequence encodes CSALGTSSYNEQFF.

This clonotype turned up a few times. V is TRBV20-1 and J is TRBJ2-1; D is possibly TRBD1 (5 bases). The CDR3 length is 13 residues. CDR1 and CDR2 from the germline V gene are DFQATT and SNEGSKA (reference sequence). The chain's CDR3 is CASRPAGYNEQFF. DNA for the CDR3: TGCGCCTCCAGGCCAGCAGGGTACAATGAGCAGTTCTTC.

This chain uses TRBV4-2 with TRBJ2-3; D gene uncertain. V was clipped by 0 bases and J by 2 bases, with 9 bases between them. Germline V lookup: CDR1 LGHNA, CDR2 YNFKEQ. The CDR3 covers 15 residues. This CDR3 reads CASSQDGLITDTQYF. For the CDR3, the DNA is TGTGCCAGCAGCCAAGATGGGCTGATCACAGATACGCAGTATTTT.

In this sample, this clonotype turned up many times. The rearrangement links TRBV7-9 to TRBJ2-1, with a possible D match to TRBD2 (6 bases). Germline assignment: CDR1 SEHNR and CDR2 FQNEAQ (reference sequence). The length of the CDR3 is 14 residues. V was cut by 3 bases and J by 2 bases, with 8 bases left in between. CDR3 in DNA: TGTGCCAGCAGCTTGGCGGGGACCTACAATGAGCAGTTCTTC. Translating it yields CASSLAGTYNEQFF.

Concerning this clonotype: A much larger clone is a single base away; this may be a read error. The chain is built from TRBV6-1 and TRBJ1-1, with 7 bases identical to TRBD1. Germline V gene data show CDR1 as MNHNS and CDR2 as SASEGT. The CDR3 covers 15 residues. J gave up 4 bases and V 0 bases, and 5 bases lay outside the gene matches. The DNA of the CDR3 is TGTGCCAGCAGTGAAGCGACTGGACAGGCCACTGAAGCTTTCTTT. Protein: CASSEATGQATEAFF.

The chain couples TRBV6-2 or TRBV6-3 to TRBJ2-1, with TRBD2 identical over 11 bases. The CDR3 runs to 14 residues. The junction had 6 bases not matched to a gene; V was cut back by 6 bases and J by 8 bases. Germline CDR1 and CDR2: MNHEY and SVGEGT. The CDR3 is CASRPASGRHEQFF. DNA for the CDR3: TGTGCCAGCAGGCCAGCTAGCGGGAGGCATGAGCAGTTCTTC.

This clonotype was seen a few times. V and J are TRBV7-9 and TRBJ2-1, with D tentatively TRBD1 (5 bases). The CDR3 has 16 residues. Germline CDR1 reads SEHNR; CDR2 reads FQNEAQ (reference sequence). V lost 4 bases and J lost 4, with 17 bases in between. The CDR3 bases are TGTGCCAGCAGCTCCAAATCCGACAGAACGTACAATGAGCAGTTCTTC. Protein sequence: CASSSKSDRTYNEQFF.

This clonotype has just a few counts. The V call is TRBV20-1, the J call TRBJ2-1, with D possibly being TRBD2 (5 bases). The CDR3 consists of 12 residues. V lost 4 bases to trimming and J lost 6 bases, with 10 bases between them. Germline V gives CDR1 DFQATT, CDR2 SNEGSKA (reference sequence). The CDR3 protein is CSATRGSNEQFF. The CDR3 DNA reads as TGCAGTGCTACCAGAGGGAGCAATGAGCAGTTCTTC.

About this clonotype itself: A read error may explain this, as a much larger clone is one base away. The chain employs TRBV6-2 or TRBV6-3 and TRBJ2-7; no clear D. The CDR3 is 11 amino acids. Germline CDR1 reads MNHEY; CDR2 reads SVGEGT. CDR3 amino acids: CAGRRMGEQYF. CDR3 coding DNA: TGTGCCGGCAGGCGTATGGGCGAGCAGTACTTC.

V and J are TRBV29-1 and TRBJ1-1, with D perhaps TRBD1 (6 bases). There are 13 residues in the CDR3. Deletions cut 6 bases from V and 8 bases from J, with 19 bases between. The germline CDR1 and CDR2 sequences are SQVTM and ANQGSEA. CDR3 bases: TGCAGCGTCCTACAGGGTGTCATACGAGAAGCTTTCTTT. Translating gives CSVLQGVIREAFF.

The chain combines TRBV7-9 with TRBJ1-2, with a weak D call TRBD1 (6 bases). The V end was cut by 5 bases, the J end by 4 bases, with 14 bases between. This CDR3 region has 14 residues. The germline gives CDR1 SEHNR, CDR2 FQNEAQ (reference sequence). CDR3 in DNA: TGTGCCAGCAGCCGTGGACAGATACTCTATGGCTACACCTTC. Protein sequence: CASSRGQILYGYTF.

In the case of this clonotype: This may be a read error, as it is one base from a much larger clone. The J gene is TRBJ1-3, the V gene TRBV2; no clear D. This CDR3 has 16 amino acids. The V end was cut by 6 bases, the J end by 4 bases, with 19 bases between. Germline V gives CDR1 SNHLY, CDR2 FYNNEI. The CDR3 loop reads CASRVPGTAKGNTIYF. The CDR3 bases are TGTGCCAGCAGAGTACCGGGCACAGCTAAGGGAAACACCATATATTTT. The full variable domain, with the rest looked up from reference TRBV2 and TRBJ1-3, is EPEVTQTPSHQVTQMGQEVILRCVPISNHLYFYWYRQILGQKVEFLVSFYNNEISEKSEIFDDQFSVERPDGSNFTLKIRSTKLEDSAMYFCASRVPGTAKGNTIYFGEGSWLTVV.

In its sample, this clonotype was seen many times. This chain uses TRBV29-1 with TRBJ2-1; 7 bases match TRBD1. The length of the CDR3 is 14 residues. The trim removed 2 bases at V and 2 bases at J, leaving 3 bases unmatched. Looked up from germline, CDR1 is SQVTM and CDR2 is ANQGSEA. The CDR3 nucleotides read TGCAGCGTTGAACGGACAGGAACCTACAATGAGCAGTTCTTC. Protein product: CSVERTGTYNEQFF.